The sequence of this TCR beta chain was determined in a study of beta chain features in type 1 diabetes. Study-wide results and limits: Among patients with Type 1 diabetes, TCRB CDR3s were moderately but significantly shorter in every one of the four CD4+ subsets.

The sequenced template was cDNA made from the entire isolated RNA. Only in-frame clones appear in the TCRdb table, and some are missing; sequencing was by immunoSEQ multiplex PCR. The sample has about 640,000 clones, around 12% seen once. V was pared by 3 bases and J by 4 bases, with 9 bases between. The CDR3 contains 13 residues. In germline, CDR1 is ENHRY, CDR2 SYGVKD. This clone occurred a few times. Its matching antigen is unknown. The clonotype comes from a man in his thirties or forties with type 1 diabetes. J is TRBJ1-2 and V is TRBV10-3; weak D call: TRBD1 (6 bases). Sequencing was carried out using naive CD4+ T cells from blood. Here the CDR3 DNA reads TGTGCCATCAGTGAAGACAGGATCTATGGCTACACCTTC. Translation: CAISEDRIYGYTF.